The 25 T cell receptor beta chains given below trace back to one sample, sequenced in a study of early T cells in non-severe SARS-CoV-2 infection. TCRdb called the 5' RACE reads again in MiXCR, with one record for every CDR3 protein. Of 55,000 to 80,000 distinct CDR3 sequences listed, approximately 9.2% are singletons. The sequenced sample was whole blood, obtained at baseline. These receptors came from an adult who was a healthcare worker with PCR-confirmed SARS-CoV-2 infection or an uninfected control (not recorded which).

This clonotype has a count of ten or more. The CDR3 DNA follows: TGTGCCAGCTTAGAGGGGCGGAGCTGGACTAACTATGGCTACACCTTC. Translated: CASLEGRSWTNYGYTF. The chain recombines TRBV7-2 with TRBJ1-2; TRBD1 is a possible D gene (5 bases). Trimming took off 8 bases at V and 0 bases at J, with 19 bases between the two ends. There are 16 residues in the CDR3. In germline, CDR1 is SGHTA, CDR2 FQGNSA.

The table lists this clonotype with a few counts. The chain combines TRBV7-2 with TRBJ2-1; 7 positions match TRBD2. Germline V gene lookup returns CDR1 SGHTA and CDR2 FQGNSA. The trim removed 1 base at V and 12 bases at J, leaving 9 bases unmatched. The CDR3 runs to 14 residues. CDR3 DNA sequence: TGTGCCAGCAGCTTAGGGCTAGCGGCTGATGCGCAGTTCTTC. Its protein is CASSLGLAADAQFF.

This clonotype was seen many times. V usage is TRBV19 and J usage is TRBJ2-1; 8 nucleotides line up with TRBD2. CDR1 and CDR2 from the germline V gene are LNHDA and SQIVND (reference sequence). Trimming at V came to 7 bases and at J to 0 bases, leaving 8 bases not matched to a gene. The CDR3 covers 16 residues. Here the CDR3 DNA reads TGTGCCAGTACCTCACGGCGGGGGGTCTCCTACAATGAGCAGTTCTTC. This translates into CASTSRRGVSYNEQFF.

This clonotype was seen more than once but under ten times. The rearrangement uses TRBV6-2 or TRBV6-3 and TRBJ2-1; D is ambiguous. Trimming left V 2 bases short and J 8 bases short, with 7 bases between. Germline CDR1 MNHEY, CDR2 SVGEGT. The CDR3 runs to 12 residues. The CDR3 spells CASSYVEDEQFF. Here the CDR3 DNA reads TGTGCCAGCAGTTACGTAGAGGATGAGCAGTTCTTC.

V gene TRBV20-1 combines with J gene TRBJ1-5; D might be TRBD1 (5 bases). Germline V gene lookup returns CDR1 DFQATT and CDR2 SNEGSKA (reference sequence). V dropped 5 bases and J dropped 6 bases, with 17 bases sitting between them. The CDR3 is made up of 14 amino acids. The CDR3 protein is CSAQPEAGFQPQHF. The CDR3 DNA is TGCAGTGCTCAACCGGAGGCAGGGTTTCAGCCCCAGCATTTT.

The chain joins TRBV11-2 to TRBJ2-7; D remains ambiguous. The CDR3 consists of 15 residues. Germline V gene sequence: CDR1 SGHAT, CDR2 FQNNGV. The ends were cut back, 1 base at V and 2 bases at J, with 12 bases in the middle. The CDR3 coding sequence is TGTGCCAGCAGCTTAGTCCACGGGTATCCCTACGAGCAGTACTTC. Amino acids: CASSLVHGYPYEQYF.

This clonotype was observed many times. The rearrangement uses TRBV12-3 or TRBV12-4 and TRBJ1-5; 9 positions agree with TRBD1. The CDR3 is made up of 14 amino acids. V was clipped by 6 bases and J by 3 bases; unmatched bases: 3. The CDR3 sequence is CASRPQGANQPQHF. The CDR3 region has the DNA TGTGCCAGCAGACCACAGGGGGCCAATCAGCCCCAGCATTTT.

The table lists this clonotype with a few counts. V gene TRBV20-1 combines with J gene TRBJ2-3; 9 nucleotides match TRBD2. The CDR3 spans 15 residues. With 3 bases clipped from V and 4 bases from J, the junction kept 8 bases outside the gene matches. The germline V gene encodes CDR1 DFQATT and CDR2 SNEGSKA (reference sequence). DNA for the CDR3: TGCAGTGCTAGTACAGCGGGAGGCGTTTCAGATACGCAGTATTTT. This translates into CSASTAGGVSDTQYF.

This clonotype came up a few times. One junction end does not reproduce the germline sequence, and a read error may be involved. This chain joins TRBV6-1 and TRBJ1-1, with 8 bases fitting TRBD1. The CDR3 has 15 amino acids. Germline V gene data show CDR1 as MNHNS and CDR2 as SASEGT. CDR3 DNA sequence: TGTGCCAGCAGTAACCGACAGGGGCTGAAAACTGAAGCTTTCTTT. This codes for CASSNRQGLKTEAFF.

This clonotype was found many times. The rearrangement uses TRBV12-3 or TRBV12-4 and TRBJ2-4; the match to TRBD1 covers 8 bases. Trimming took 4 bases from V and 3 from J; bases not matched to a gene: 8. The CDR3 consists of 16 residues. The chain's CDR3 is CASSYGQGGLKNIQYF. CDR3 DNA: TGTGCCAGCAGTTATGGACAGGGCGGCCTCAAAAACATTCAGTACTTC.

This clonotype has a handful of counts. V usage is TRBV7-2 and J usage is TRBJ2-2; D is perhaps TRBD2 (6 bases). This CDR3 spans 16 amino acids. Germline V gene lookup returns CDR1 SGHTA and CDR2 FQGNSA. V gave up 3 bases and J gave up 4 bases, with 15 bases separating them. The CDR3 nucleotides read TGTGCCAGCAGCTTGTTTGGCGGGGTGGGCACCGGGGAGCTGTTTTTT. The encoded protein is CASSLFGGVGTGELFF.

The DNA for the CDR3 is TGTGCCAGCATCCTGACGGCCGGGGGCCCTGAAGCTTTCTTT. Its protein product is CASILTAGGPEAFF. V gene TRBV12-3 or TRBV12-4 combines with J gene TRBJ1-1; tentative D call: TRBD1 (6 bases). Between the trimmed V and J ends, which lost 7 bases and 6 bases, there was a span of 18 bases. The CDR3 totals 14 residues.

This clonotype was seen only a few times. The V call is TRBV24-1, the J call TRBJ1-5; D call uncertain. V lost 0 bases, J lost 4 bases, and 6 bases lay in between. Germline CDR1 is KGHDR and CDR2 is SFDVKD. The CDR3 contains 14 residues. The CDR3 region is CATSDLRVNQPQHF. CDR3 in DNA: TGTGCCACCAGTGATTTGAGAGTGAATCAGCCCCAGCATTTT.

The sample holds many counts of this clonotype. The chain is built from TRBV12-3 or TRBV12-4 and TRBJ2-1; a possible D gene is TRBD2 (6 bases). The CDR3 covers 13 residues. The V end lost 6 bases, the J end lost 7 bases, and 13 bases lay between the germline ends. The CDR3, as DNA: TGTGCCAGCAGGGGGGACTCACGTAATGAGCAGTTCTTC. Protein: CASRGDSRNEQFF.

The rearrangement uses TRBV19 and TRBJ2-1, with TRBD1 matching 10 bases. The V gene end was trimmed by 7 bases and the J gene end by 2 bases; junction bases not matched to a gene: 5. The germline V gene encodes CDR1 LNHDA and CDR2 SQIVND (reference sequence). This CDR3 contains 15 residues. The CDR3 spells CASTTTGGAYNEQFF. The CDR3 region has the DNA TGTGCCAGTACCACGACAGGGGGCGCCTACAATGAGCAGTTCTTC.

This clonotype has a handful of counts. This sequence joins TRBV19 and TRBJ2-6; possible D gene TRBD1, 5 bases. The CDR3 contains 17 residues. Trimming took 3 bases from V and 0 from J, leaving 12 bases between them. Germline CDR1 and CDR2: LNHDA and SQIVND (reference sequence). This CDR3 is CASSIVAGHSGANVLTF. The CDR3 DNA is TGTGCCAGTAGTATTGTGGCAGGACACTCTGGGGCCAACGTCCTGACTTTC.

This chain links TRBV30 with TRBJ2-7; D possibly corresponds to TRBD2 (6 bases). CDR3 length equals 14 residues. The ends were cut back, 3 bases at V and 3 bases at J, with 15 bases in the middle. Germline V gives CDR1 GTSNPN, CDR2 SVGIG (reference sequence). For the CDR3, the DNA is TGTGCCTGGAGACCCGGGACTTACGGCTACGAGCAGTACTTC. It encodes CAWRPGTYGYEQYF.

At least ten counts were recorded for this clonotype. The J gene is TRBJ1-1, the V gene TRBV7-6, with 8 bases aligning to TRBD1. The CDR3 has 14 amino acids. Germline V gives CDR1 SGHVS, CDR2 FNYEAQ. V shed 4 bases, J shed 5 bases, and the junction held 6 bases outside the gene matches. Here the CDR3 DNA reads TGTGCCAGCAGCTACCAGGGGGCAGAAACTGAAGCTTTCTTT. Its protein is CASSYQGAETEAFF.

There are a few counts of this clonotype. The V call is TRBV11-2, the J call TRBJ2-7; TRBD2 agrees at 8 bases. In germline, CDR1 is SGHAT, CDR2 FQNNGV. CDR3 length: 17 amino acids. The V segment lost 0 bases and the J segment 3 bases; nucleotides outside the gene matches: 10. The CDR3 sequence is CASSLDVTGLGFYEQYF. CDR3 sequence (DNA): TGTGCCAGCAGCTTAGATGTTACGGGACTAGGGTTCTACGAGCAGTACTTC. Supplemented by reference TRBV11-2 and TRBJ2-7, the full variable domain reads EAGVAQSPRYKIIEKRQSVAFWCNPISGHATLYWYQQILGQGPKLLIQFQNNGVVDDSQLPKDRFSAERLKGVDSTLKIQPAKLEDSAVYLCASSLDVTGLGFYEQYFGPGTRLTVT.

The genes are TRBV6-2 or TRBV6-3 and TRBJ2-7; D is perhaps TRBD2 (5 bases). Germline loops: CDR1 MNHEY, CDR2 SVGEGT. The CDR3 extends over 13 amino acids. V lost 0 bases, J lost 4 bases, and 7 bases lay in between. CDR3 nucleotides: TGTGCCAGCAGTTACTCGAGGGAGTACGAGCAGTACTTC. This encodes CASSYSREYEQYF.

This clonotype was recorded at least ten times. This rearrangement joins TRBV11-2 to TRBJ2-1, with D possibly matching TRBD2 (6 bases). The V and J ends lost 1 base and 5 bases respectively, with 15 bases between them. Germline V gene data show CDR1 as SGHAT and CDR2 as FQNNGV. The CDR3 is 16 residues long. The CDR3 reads CASSLGWLATNNEQFF. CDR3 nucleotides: TGTGCCAGCAGCTTAGGGTGGCTAGCGACCAACAATGAGCAGTTCTTC.

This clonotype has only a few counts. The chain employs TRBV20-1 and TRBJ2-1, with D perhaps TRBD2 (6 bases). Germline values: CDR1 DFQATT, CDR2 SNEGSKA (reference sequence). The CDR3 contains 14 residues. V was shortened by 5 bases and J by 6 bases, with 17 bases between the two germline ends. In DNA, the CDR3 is TGCAGTGCTGGCCCCCCGGGACTCCTCAATGAGCAGTTCTTC. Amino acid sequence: CSAGPPGLLNEQFF.

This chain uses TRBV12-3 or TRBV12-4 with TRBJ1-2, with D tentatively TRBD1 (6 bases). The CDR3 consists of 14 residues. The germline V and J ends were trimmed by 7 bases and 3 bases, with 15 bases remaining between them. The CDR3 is CASITTTGHYGYTF. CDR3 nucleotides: TGTGCCAGCATTACGACGACAGGACACTATGGCTACACCTTC.

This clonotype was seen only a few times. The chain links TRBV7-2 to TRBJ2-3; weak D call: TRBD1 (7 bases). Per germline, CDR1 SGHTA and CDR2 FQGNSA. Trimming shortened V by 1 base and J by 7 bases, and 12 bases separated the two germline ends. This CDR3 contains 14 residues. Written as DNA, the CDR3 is TGTGCCAGCAGCTTAGACTCAGGGGGGTATACGCAGTATTTT. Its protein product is CASSLDSGGYTQYF.

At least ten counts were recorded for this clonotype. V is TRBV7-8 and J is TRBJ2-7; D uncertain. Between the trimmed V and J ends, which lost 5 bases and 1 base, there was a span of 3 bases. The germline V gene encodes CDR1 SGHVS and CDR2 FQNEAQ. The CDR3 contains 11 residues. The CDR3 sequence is CASSNSYEQYF. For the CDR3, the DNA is TGTGCCAGCAGCAATTCCTACGAGCAGTACTTC. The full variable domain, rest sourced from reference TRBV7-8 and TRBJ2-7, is GAGVSQSPRYKVAKRGQDVALRCDPISGHVSLFWYQQALGQGPEFLTYFQNEAQLDKSGLPSDRFFAERPEGSVSTLKIQRTQQEDSAVYLCASSNSYEQYFGPGTRLTVT.